A single T cell receptor beta chain is shown here with its context. Germline V gene lookup returns CDR1 SGHVS and CDR2 FNYEAQ. V lost 4 bases, J lost 5 bases, and 17 bases lay in between. The CDR3 spans 15 residues. The record originates from a study of cytomegalovirus exposure and HLA in healthy donors. Sequencing was performed with immunoSEQ multiplex PCR; in TCRdb, only in-frame clones are kept and a portion is missing. Among approximately 200,000 clones, around 84% were seen once, and the ten largest hold less than 8.5%. The chain joins TRBV7-6 to TRBJ2-5; D is possibly TRBD2 (6 bases). This receptor was obtained from a man between 18 and 35 years old in good health and CMV-seropositive. Sequencing was carried out using PBMCs. The CDR3 bases are TGTGCCAGCAGCTCCGCTCGGGGGTTGGCGGAGACCCAGTACTTC. It specifies CASSSARGLAETQYF.